This T cell receptor (beta chain) came from a study of beta chain features in type 1 diabetes. Expressed TCRB transcripts got sequenced, as all isolated RNA was reverse transcribed. The protocol was immunoSEQ multiplex PCR, while the TCRdb copy is restricted to in-frame clones and leaves out a portion. The data hold about 410,000 clones, with over 11% observed a single time. The germline CDR1 and CDR2 sequences are SGHRS and YFSETQ. The V segment lost 5 bases and the J segment 2 bases; nucleotides outside the gene matches: 12. The CDR3 is 17 residues long. Sequencing was done on a sample of naive CD4+ T cells from blood. This receptor was obtained from a man under 40 in good health. V and J are TRBV5-1 and TRBJ2-3, with 9 bases identical to TRBD2. The CDR3 sequence is CASRVQGGRAPTDTQYF. The CDR3 nucleotides are TGCGCCAGCAGAGTACAAGGCGGGAGGGCCCCCACAGATACGCAGTATTTT.